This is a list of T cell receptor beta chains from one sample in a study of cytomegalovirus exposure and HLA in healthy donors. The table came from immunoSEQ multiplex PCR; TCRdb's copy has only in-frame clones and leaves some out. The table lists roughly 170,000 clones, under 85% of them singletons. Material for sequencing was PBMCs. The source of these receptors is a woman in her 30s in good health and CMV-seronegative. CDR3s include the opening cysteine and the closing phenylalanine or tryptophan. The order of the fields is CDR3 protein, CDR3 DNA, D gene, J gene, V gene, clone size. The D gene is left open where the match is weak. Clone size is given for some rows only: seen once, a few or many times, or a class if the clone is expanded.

cdr3_aa: CASSAGTEPSYEQYF
cdr3_nt: TGTGCCAGCAGTGCCGGGACAGAACCCTCCTACGAGCAGTACTTC
d_call: TRBD1
j_call: TRBJ2-7
v_call: TRBV2
clone_size: NA

cdr3_aa: CASSLANLETQYF
cdr3_nt: TGTGCCAGCAGCTTAGCCAACTTAGAGACCCAGTACTTC
d_call: NA
j_call: TRBJ2-5
v_call: TRBV7-3
clone_size: NA

cdr3_aa: CASREDRGGEKLFF
cdr3_nt: TGTGCCAGCAGGGAGGACAGGGGAGGTGAAAAACTGTTTTTT
d_call: TRBD1
j_call: TRBJ1-4
v_call: TRBV6-5
clone_size: few

cdr3_aa: CASTHFVGIFRNTEAFF
cdr3_nt: TGTGCCAGTACCCATTTTGTGGGCATTTTTAGGAACACTGAAGCTTTCTTT
d_call: NA
j_call: TRBJ1-1
v_call: TRBV19
clone_size: NA

cdr3_aa: CASSQVQGKSGYTF
cdr3_nt: TGTGCCAGCAGCCAAGTGCAGGGAAAGAGTGGCTACACCTTC
d_call: NA
j_call: TRBJ1-2
v_call: TRBV4-2
clone_size: NA

cdr3_aa: CASRLQGSYGYPF
cdr3_nt: TGTGCCAGCAGGCTACAGGGGTCCTATGGCTACCCCTTC
d_call: TRBD1
j_call: TRBJ1-2
v_call: TRBV28
clone_size: NA

cdr3_aa: CASSSPETDQETQYF
cdr3_nt: TGTGCCAGCAGCTCCCCCGAGACAGACCAAGAGACCCAGTACTTC
d_call: NA
j_call: TRBJ2-5
v_call: TRBV7-9
clone_size: NA

cdr3_aa: CASSSLTLRDRSRVTEAFF
cdr3_nt: TGTGCCAGCAGCTCGCTAACACTCCGGGACAGGAGCCGGGTCACTGAAGCTTTCTTT
d_call: TRBD1
j_call: TRBJ1-1
v_call: TRBV7-8
clone_size: NA

cdr3_aa: CAWSPGSYEQYF
cdr3_nt: TGTGCCTGGAGCCCAGGGTCCTACGAGCAGTACTTC
d_call: NA
j_call: TRBJ2-7
v_call: TRBV30
clone_size: NA

cdr3_aa: CATSMSLRLAEINEQFF
cdr3_nt: TGTGCCACCAGCATGTCCCTGAGGCTAGCGGAGATCAATGAGCAGTTCTTC
d_call: TRBD2
j_call: TRBJ2-1
v_call: TRBV15
clone_size: NA

cdr3_aa: CAINVPGLAGGPLDTQYF
cdr3_nt: TGTGCCATCAACGTCCCGGGACTAGCGGGGGGTCCTTTGGATACGCAGTATTTT
d_call: TRBD2
j_call: TRBJ2-3
v_call: TRBV10-3
clone_size: NA

cdr3_aa: CASSLGGGYEQYF
cdr3_nt: TGCGCCAGCAGCTTGGGAGGGGGCTACGAGCAGTACTTC
d_call: NA
j_call: TRBJ2-7
v_call: TRBV5-1
clone_size: few

cdr3_aa: CASSALGTEKYEQYF
cdr3_nt: TGTGCCAGCAGTGCCCTCGGGACAGAAAAGTACGAGCAGTACTTC
d_call: TRBD1
j_call: TRBJ2-7
v_call: TRBV25-1
clone_size: NA